This is a list of T cell receptor beta chains from one sample in a study of identical twins. Each CDR3 protein is one row after TCRdb ran MiXCR on the 5' RACE reads. The sample has approximately 600,000 distinct CDR3 sequences; roughly 7.1% are singletons. These sequences were also reported in another study, on yellow fever vaccine responses in identical twins.

Sequencing was done on a sample of PBMCs. These receptors were obtained from a woman younger than 35 in good health. Each CDR3 is given with its conserved first and last residue. The D gene is left open where the match is weak. The size of a clone is reported for some rows only, either as once, few or many, or as a class for expanded clones.

length,D,V,size,J,CDR3,DNA
15,TRBD1,TRBV19,.,TRBJ2-7,CASSILGQGTYEQYF,TGTGCCAGTAGTATTTTAGGACAGGGGACCTACGAGCAGTACTTC
13,.,TRBV7-2,many,TRBJ2-3,CASSLFYTDTQYF,TGTGCCAGCAGCTTATTCTACACAGATACGCAGTATTTT
16,TRBD2,TRBV12-3/TRBV12-4,few,TRBJ2-5,CASSSTTSGRAETQYF,TGTGCCAGCAGTTCCACGACTAGCGGGAGGGCTGAGACCCAGTACTTC
11,.,TRBV27,few,TRBJ1-3,CASLGGNTIYF,TGTGCCAGCCTAGGGGGAAACACCATATATTTT
15,.,TRBV29-1,many,TRBJ1-1,CSVEDSVIGDTEAFF,TGCAGCGTTGAAGATTCGGTTATTGGGGACACTGAAGCTTTCTTT
14,.,TRBV3-1,few,TRBJ2-7,CASSQGIADYEQYF,TGTGCCAGCAGCCAAGGGATAGCTGACTACGAGCAGTACTTC
15,TRBD2,TRBV9,many,TRBJ2-7,CASSVGASGLYEQYF,TGTGCCAGCAGCGTAGGGGCTAGCGGGCTCTACGAGCAGTACTTC
16,TRBD2,TRBV12-3/TRBV12-4,.,TRBJ2-1,CASSRRLAGADNEQFF,TGTGCCAGCAGTCGAAGACTAGCGGGAGCGGACAATGAGCAGTTCTTC
13,.,TRBV27,many,TRBJ1-5,CASSLEAGQPQHF,TGTGCCAGCAGCTTAGAGGCCGGACAGCCCCAGCATTTT
19,TRBD1,TRBV11-1,.,TRBJ2-1,CASSLSGTGVFLSYNEQFF,TGTGCCAGCAGCTTGTCCGGGACAGGGGTTTTTCTCTCCTACAATGAGCAGTTCTTC
15,.,TRBV20-1,few,TRBJ1-6,CSAPQGQLYNSPLHF,TGCAGTGCCCCCCAGGGCCAACTTTATAATTCACCCCTCCACTTT